One sample yielded the 21 T cell receptor beta chains listed below, sequenced in a study of blood T cell repertoires in COVID-19. Assay used: immunoSEQ multiplex PCR; TCRdb lists only in-frame clones, some missing. Of about 400,000 clones listed, more than 70% are singletons. Sequenced material: PBMCs or T cells enriched from blood (not recorded which). Receptor source: a man aged 35 to 55 in a cohort exposed to, infected with or recovered from COVID-19 (not recorded which).

This clone was observed a single time. The V gene is TRBV2, the J gene TRBJ1-1; TRBD1 agrees at 7 bases. Germline trimming cut 6 bases from V and 4 bases from J; bases unmatched to any gene: 5. Germline lookup yields CDR1 SNHLY and CDR2 FYNNEI. The CDR3 covers 13 residues. The chain's CDR3 is CASSRQGGTEAFF. Written as DNA, the CDR3 is TGTGCCAGCAGCCGTCAGGGGGGCACTGAAGCTTTCTTT. The complete variable domain, with remaining parts taken from reference TRBV2 and TRBJ1-1, reads EPEVTQTPSHQVTQMGQEVILRCVPISNHLYFYWYRQILGQKVEFLVSFYNNEISEKSEIFDDQFSVERPDGSNFTLKIRSTKLEDSAMYFCASSRQGGTEAFFGQGTRLTVV.

The V gene is TRBV6-1, the J gene TRBJ1-6; a weak D match, TRBD1 (6 bases). The CDR3 sequence is 14 residues long. Trimming shortened V by 3 bases and J by 8 bases, and 11 bases separated the two germline ends. CDR1 and CDR2 from the germline V gene are MNHNS and SASEGT. CDR3 protein: CASSDLGGDSPLHF. The CDR3 bases are TGTGCCAGCAGTGATCTAGGGGGGGATTCACCCCTCCACTTT.

V gene TRBV10-2 combines with J gene TRBJ2-7; tentative D call: TRBD1 (6 bases). Germline V gene sequence: CDR1 WSHSY, CDR2 SAAADI. CDR3 length: 12 residues. The V gene lost 10 bases and the J gene lost 5 bases, with 15 bases spanning the gap. CDR3 sequence reads: CATRDTLHEQYF. CDR3 in DNA: TGCGCCACCCGGGACACGCTACACGAGCAGTACTTC.

J is TRBJ1-2 and V is TRBV27; 9 positions match TRBD1. From germline, CDR1 is MNHEY and CDR2 SMNVEV (reference sequence). The junction had 6 bases not matched to a gene; V was cut back by 6 bases and J by 7 bases. The CDR3 has 13 amino acids. For the CDR3, the DNA is TGTGCCAGCAGCGGCGGGACAGGGAGTGGCTACACCTTC. Protein: CASSGGTGSGYTF.

The chain combines TRBV2 with TRBJ2-1, with D tentatively TRBD2 (6 bases). V gave up 6 bases and J gave up 7 bases, with 19 bases separating them. Germline CDR1 reads SNHLY; CDR2 reads FYNNEI. The CDR3 length is 15 residues. DNA for the CDR3: TGTGCCAGCAGGGTAGCTGGAGGGCCCGAGAATGAGCAGTTCTTC. This codes for CASRVAGGPENEQFF.

The count of this clone is one. The chain has TRBV28 and TRBJ1-6, with D possibly being TRBD1 (5 bases). This CDR3 has 14 residues. The germline V gene encodes CDR1 MDHEN and CDR2 SYDVKM. The V end was cut by 6 bases, the J end by 5 bases, with 11 bases between. CDR3: CASSQGFNNSPLHF. The CDR3 DNA reads as TGTGCCAGCAGCCAGGGTTTCAATAATTCACCCCTCCACTTT.

The CDR3 DNA is TGTGCCAGCAGTGAAAGCAGGGTTAGTGAAAAACTGTTTTTT. Protein: CASSESRVSEKLFF. The chain links TRBV2 to TRBJ1-4; D perhaps matches TRBD1 (5 bases). V gave up 2 bases and J gave up 7 bases, with 11 bases separating them. CDR1 is SNHLY, CDR2 FYNNEI, per germline. The CDR3 runs to 14 residues.

The chain recombines TRBV5-1 with TRBJ2-7; 11 bases map to TRBD2. This CDR3 has 15 residues. Trimming removed 4 bases from V and 7 bases from J; junction bases left unmatched: 10. CDR1 is SGHRS, CDR2 YFSETQ, per germline. CDR3 protein: CASSAGLAGQREQYF. DNA of the CDR3: TGCGCCAGCAGCGCCGGACTAGCGGGCCAGCGGGAGCAGTACTTC.

This clone has a handful of counts. The chain employs TRBV18 and TRBJ2-3; weak D call: TRBD1 (6 bases). The CDR3 loop spans 14 amino acids. Trimming removed 6 bases from V and 5 bases from J, with 15 bases in between. CDR1 is KGHSH and CDR2 is LQKENI in the germline V gene. CDR3 nucleotide sequence: TGTGCCAGCTCCCAACAGGGTGTGGGAGATACGCAGTATTTT. Translation gives CASSQQGVGDTQYF.

The chain couples TRBV28 to TRBJ1-2; D call uncertain. The length of the CDR3 is 11 residues. V shed 6 bases and J shed 3 bases, with 5 bases lying between them. The germline V gene encodes CDR1 MDHEN and CDR2 SYDVKM. CDR3 sequence: CASRYDYGYTF. The DNA of the CDR3 is TGTGCCAGCAGATATGACTATGGCTACACCTTC.

The chain is built from TRBV30 and TRBJ2-7; perhaps TRBD1 as D (6 bases). The V end was cut by 5 bases, the J end by 4 bases, with 21 bases between. In germline, CDR1 is GTSNPN, CDR2 SVGIG (reference sequence). This CDR3 comprises 15 residues. In DNA form, the CDR3 reads TGTGCCTGGTCCCAAGGGATCGGGACACCTTACGAGCAGTACTTC. Protein product: CAWSQGIGTPYEQYF.

This clone was seen once. The V gene is TRBV5-5, the J gene TRBJ1-2; 7 nucleotides line up with TRBD1. Germline V gives CDR1 SGHKS, CDR2 YYEKEE (reference sequence). This CDR3 has 13 residues. V lost 4 bases to trimming and J lost 6 bases; unmatched junction nucleotides: 6. The CDR3 loop reads CASSRRQGDGYTF. CDR3 nucleotides: TGTGCCAGCAGCCGACGACAGGGTGATGGCTACACCTTC.

This clone was counted a few times. This chain uses TRBV18 with TRBJ2-3; D not certain. The ends were cut back, 1 base at V and 0 bases at J, with 5 bases in the middle. This CDR3 spans 14 amino acids. The germline V gene has CDR1 KGHSH and CDR2 LQKENI. The CDR3 DNA sequence: TGTGCCAGCTCACCACTTACTAGCACAGATACGCAGTATTTT. Translation gives CASSPLTSTDTQYF.

The CDR3: CASSRAGYYEQYF. The CDR3 DNA follows: TGTGCCAGCAGTCGGGCAGGGTACTACGAGCAGTACTTC. V and J are TRBV2 and TRBJ2-7; D may be TRBD1 (5 bases). This CDR3 region has 13 residues. From germline, CDR1 is SNHLY and CDR2 FYNNEI. V was cut by 5 bases and J by 3 bases, with 11 bases left in between.

The V and J genes are TRBV19 and TRBJ1-1; a possible D gene is TRBD1 (5 bases). The germline V and J ends were trimmed by 6 bases and 6 bases, with 11 bases remaining between them. CDR1 and CDR2 (germline): LNHDA, SQIVND (reference sequence). CDR3 length: 12 amino acids. The CDR3 DNA reads TGTGCCAGTAGCCCAGGGATCTCTGAAGCTTTCTTT. Translation gives CASSPGISEAFF.

The V call is TRBV5-6, the J call TRBJ2-2; a weak D match, TRBD1 (6 bases). CDR3 length: 14 residues. Germline CDR1 is SGHDT and CDR2 is YYEEEE. Trimming stripped 0 bases from V and 4 bases from J, with 7 bases between. The CDR3, as DNA: TGTGCCAGCAGCTTGGACAGGGTCACCGGGGAGCTGTTTTTT. Translating it yields CASSLDRVTGELFF.

This clone came up once. The chain joins TRBV19 to TRBJ2-6; 9 bases align to TRBD1. The CDR3 is 17 residues long. V lost 4 bases and J lost 0; bases outside the gene matches: 4. The V gene's germline CDR1 is LNHDA and CDR2 SQIVND (reference sequence). The CDR3 spells CASSKQGASSGANVLTF. The DNA of the CDR3 is TGTGCCAGTAGTAAACAGGGGGCCAGCTCTGGGGCCAACGTCCTGACTTTC.

V is TRBV5-1 and J is TRBJ2-3; the D gene is possibly TRBD2 (5 bases). The CDR3 is 14 residues long. The germline V gene encodes CDR1 SGHRS and CDR2 YFSETQ. Deletions cut 0 bases from V and 5 bases from J, with 10 bases between. The CDR3, as DNA: TGCGCCAGCAGCTTGGGAGGGCGAAGAGATACGCAGTATTTT. It encodes CASSLGGRRDTQYF.

This clone occurred once. The rearrangement joins TRBV5-4 to TRBJ2-5; D perhaps matches TRBD1 (6 bases). Germline V gene lookup returns CDR1 SGHNT and CDR2 YYREEE (reference sequence). CDR3 length: 14 amino acids. Trimming removed 3 bases at V and 2 bases at J, with 11 bases between. In DNA form, the CDR3 reads TGTGCCAGCAGCTCCGGGACAAGACAAGAGACCCAGTACTTC. Protein: CASSSGTRQETQYF.

In its sample, this clone was seen once. The chain recombines TRBV19 with TRBJ2-2, with 10 positions matching TRBD2. The CDR3 consists of 18 residues. Germline CDR1 LNHDA, CDR2 SQIVND (reference sequence). The V and J ends lost 9 bases and 8 bases, in that order; junction bases with no gene match: 21. The CDR3: CASRRGQGGLALLGELFF. The CDR3 nucleotides are TGTGCCAGCCGCAGGGGGCAAGGGGGACTAGCGCTCCTGGGGGAGCTGTTTTTT.

This chain uses TRBV6-5 with TRBJ2-1, with 11 bases identical to TRBD2. The CDR3 is 14 residues long. After removal of 6 bases from V and 4 bases from J, the junction contained 2 bases not matched to a gene. CDR1 MNHEY and CDR2 SVGAGI come from the germline V gene. This chain's CDR3 is CASSVAGGYNEQFF. CDR3 sequence (DNA): TGTGCCAGCAGCGTAGCGGGAGGGTACAATGAGCAGTTCTTC.